Listed here are 5 T cell receptor beta chains from one sample, sequenced in a study of cytomegalovirus exposure and HLA in healthy donors. The PCR was carried out with 60 Vbeta primers and 13 Jbeta primers. Only in-frame clones appear in the TCRdb table, and some are missing; sequencing was by immunoSEQ multiplex PCR. The data contain 200,000 to 250,000 clones, about 78% of them seen just once; the ten biggest clones take up around 4%. Sequencing input: PBMCs. These receptors originate from a male donor in good health and CMV-seronegative.

The chain carries TRBV7-3 and TRBJ1-1; 12 nucleotides align to TRBD1. Trimming cost V 1 base and J 11 bases; bases outside gene matches: 11. The CDR3 consists of 16 residues. The germline CDR1 and CDR2 sequences are SGHTA and FQGTGA. The chain's CDR3 is CASSLIRWDRGQWAFF. The CDR3 DNA sequence: TGTGCCAGCAGCTTAATAAGGTGGGACAGGGGGCAATGGGCTTTCTTT.

The CDR3 DNA is TGCGCCAGCAGCCAAATGGGGGGGCAAGAGACCCAGTACTTC. Encoded protein: CASSQMGGQETQYF. The chain joins TRBV4-1 to TRBJ2-5, with 7 bases lining up with TRBD2. With V trimmed by 2 bases and J by 2 bases, 2 bases remained unmatched. Germline V gene data show CDR1 as MGHRA and CDR2 as YSYEKL. CDR3 length: 14 amino acids.

This chain connects TRBV19 to TRBJ1-5, with no clear D. This CDR3 has 14 residues. Looked up from germline, CDR1 is LNHDA and CDR2 is SQIVND (reference sequence). The V gene lost 7 bases and the J gene lost 2 bases, with 12 bases spanning the gap. As DNA, the CDR3 is TGTGCCAGTAAGGCCGGCCAGGGCAATCAGCCCCAGCATTTT. Translating gives CASKAGQGNQPQHF.

V is TRBV7-7 and J is TRBJ2-5; 7 bases agree with TRBD1. V was pared by 2 bases and J by 4 bases, with 4 bases of the junction left unmatched. This CDR3 contains 14 residues. Germline V gene sequence: CDR1 SSHAT, CDR2 FNYEAQ (reference sequence). The CDR3 nucleotides are TGTGCCAGCAGCTTAAAGGGGGCCGCAGAGACCCAGTACTTC. It encodes CASSLKGAAETQYF.

V gene TRBV5-1 combines with J gene TRBJ2-3; TRBD1 agrees at 10 bases. From germline, CDR1 is SGHRS and CDR2 YFSETQ. Unmatched junction bases numbered 3, after V lost 0 bases and J lost 8 bases. The CDR3 has 14 amino acids. This CDR3 is CASSLGQGAGTQYF. The CDR3 coding sequence is TGCGCCAGCAGCTTGGGACAGGGGGCCGGTACGCAGTATTTT.